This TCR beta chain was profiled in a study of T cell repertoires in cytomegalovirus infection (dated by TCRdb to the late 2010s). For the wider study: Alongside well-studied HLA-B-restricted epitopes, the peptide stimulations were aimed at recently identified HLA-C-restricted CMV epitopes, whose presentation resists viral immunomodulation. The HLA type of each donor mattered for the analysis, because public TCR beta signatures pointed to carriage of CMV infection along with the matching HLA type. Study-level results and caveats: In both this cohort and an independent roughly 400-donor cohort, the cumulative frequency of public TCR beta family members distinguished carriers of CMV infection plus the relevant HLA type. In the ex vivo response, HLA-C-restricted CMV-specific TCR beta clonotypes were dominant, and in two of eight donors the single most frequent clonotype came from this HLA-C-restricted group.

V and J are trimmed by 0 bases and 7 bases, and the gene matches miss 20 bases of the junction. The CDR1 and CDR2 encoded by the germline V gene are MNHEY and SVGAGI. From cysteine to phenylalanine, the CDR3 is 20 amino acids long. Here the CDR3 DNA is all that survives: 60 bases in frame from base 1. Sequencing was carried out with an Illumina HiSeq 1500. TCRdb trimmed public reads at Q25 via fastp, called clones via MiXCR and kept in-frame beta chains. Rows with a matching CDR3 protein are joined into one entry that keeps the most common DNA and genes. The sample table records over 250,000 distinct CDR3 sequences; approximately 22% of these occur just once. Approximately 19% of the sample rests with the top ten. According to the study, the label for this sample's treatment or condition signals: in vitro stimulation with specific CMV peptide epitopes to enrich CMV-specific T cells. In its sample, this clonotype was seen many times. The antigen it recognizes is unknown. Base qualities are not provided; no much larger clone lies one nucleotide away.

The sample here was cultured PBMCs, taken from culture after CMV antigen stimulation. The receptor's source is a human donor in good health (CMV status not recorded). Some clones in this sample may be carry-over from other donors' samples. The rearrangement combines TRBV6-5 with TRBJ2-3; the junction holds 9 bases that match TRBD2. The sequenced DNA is TGTGCCAGCAGTTACTCGAGTAACACGGGACTAGCTGGGGGCTGGCATACGCAGTATTTT. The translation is CASSYSSNTGLAGGWHTQYF.